This T cell receptor beta chain was obtained from a study of T cells in localized non-small cell lung cancer. Per the germline V gene, CDR1 is WSHSY and CDR2 is SAAADI. The CDR3 extends over 12 amino acids. Trimming removed 5 bases from V and 2 bases from J, with 7 bases in between. Libraries were prepared by immunoSEQ multiplex PCR; TCRdb keeps only in-frame clonotypes and omits some of them. The sample has some 51,000 clones; roughly 90% are singletons. Study observations and caveats: Adjacent lung tissue had a median roughly 55 of the top 100 clones found in the tumor. Clonality of T cells reached its maximum in uninvolved adjacent lung, surpassing tumor. An association was observed between higher blood T cell density and longer overall survival.

As for this clone: Its antigen is not known.

This sequence originates from a woman between 35 and 70 years old with stage I lung adenocarcinoma. Here the sequenced sample was peripheral blood, taken before any cancer treatment. The gene calls are TRBV10-2 and TRBJ2-7; no definite D call. CDR3 nucleotide sequence: TGCGCCAGCAGTCTCCAGGCCTACGAGCAGTACTTC. Its translation: CASSLQAYEQYF.